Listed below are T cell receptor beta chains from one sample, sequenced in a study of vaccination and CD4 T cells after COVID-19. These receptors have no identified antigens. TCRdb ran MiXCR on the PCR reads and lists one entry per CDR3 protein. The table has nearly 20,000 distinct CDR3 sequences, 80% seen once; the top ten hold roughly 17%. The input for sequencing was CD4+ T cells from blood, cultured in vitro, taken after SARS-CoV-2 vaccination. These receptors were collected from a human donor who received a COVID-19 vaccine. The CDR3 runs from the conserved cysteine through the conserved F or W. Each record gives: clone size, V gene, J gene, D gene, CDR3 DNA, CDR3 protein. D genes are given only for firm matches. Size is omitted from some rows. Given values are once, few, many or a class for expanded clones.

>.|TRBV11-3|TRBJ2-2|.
TGTGCCAGCAGCTTAAGGCAGTGGGGGACCGGGGAGCTGTTTTTT
CASSLRQWGTGELFF
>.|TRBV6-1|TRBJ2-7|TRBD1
TGTGCCAGCAGAGGGAACAGGGGGCTAACCTACGAGCAGTACTTC
CASRGNRGLTYEQYF
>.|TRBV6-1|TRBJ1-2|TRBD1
TGTGCCAGCAGAAAGGGGACAGGGCGCAACTATGGCTACACCTTC
CASRKGTGRNYGYTF
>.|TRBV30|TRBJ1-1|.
TGTGCGACCAAAGACAGACAGAACACTGAAGCTTTCTTT
CATKDRQNTEAFF
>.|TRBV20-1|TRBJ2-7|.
TGCAGTGCCAAGCCCTCAGGGGTCTACGAGCAGTACTTC
CSAKPSGVYEQYF
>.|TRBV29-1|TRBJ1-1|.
TGCAGCGTTGAATCCCTAGGCACTGAAGCTTTCTTT
CSVESLGTEAFF
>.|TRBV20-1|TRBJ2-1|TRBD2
TGCAGTGCTCACGGGACTAGCGGTTACAATGAGCAGTTCTTC
CSAHGTSGYNEQFF
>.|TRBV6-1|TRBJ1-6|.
TGTGCCAGCAAACCGGGACGGGACTCTTCACCCCTCCACTTT
CASKPGRDSSPLHF
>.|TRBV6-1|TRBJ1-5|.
TGTGCCAGCAGTCAAGCCCTGGGCAACCCCCAGCATTTT
CASSQALGNPQHF
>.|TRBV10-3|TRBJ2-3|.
TGTGCCGCCAACTCCGGACAGCGCACAGATACGCAGTATTTT
CAANSGQRTDTQYF
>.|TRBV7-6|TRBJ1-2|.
TGTGCCAGCAGCTTAATGGGTCGGGGCTATGGCTACACCTTC
CASSLMGRGYGYTF
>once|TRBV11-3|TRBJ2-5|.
TGTGCCAGCAGCATACGAGCGGGCCAAGAGACCCAGTACTTC
CASSIRAGQETQYF
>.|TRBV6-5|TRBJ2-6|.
TGTGCCAGCAGTTACTCGTTAGGGTCCGGGGCCAACGTCCTGACTTTC
CASSYSLGSGANVLTF
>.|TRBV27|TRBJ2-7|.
TGTGCCAGCAGTCCCCCGAGCTCCTACGAGCAGTACTTC
CASSPPSSYEQYF
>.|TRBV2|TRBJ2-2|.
TGTGCCAGCAGTGAATGGAGGACCGGGGAGCTGTTTTTT
CASSEWRTGELFF
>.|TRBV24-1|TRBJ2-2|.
TGTGCCACCAGTGATTTGAGGCAGGAAAACGGGGAGCTGTTTTTT
CATSDLRQENGELFF
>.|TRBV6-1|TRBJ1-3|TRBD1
TGTGCCAGCAGTCTACCAGGGGGGCGGGGAAACACCATATATTTT
CASSLPGGRGNTIYF
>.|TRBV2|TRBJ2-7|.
TGTGCCAGCAGTGATTTGGGACTTTACGAGCAGTACTTC
CASSDLGLYEQYF
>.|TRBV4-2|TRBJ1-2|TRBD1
TGTGCCAGCAGCCAAGATCCGGGCAGGGGGCGTGCGGGCTACACCTTC
CASSQDPGRGRAGYTF
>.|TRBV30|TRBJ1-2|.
TGTGCCTGGAGGGCCGGTGTCCGTGAGGGCTACACCTTC
CAWRAGVREGYTF
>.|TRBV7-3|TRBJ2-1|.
TGTGCCAGCAGCTTAGGGGGCGCGGGAGTACGCAATGAGCAGTTCTTC
CASSLGGAGVRNEQFF
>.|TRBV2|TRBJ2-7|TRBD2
TGTGCCTACGGGGGGGACTCCTCCTACGAGCAGTACTTC
CAYGGDSSYEQYF
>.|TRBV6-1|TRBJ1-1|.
TGTGCCAGCAGAAGGGATCTGAACACTGAAGCTTTCTTT
CASRRDLNTEAFF
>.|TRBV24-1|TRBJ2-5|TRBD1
TGTGCCACCAGTGATCCTGACAGGGGAATGAGGCAAGAGACCCAGTACTTC
CATSDPDRGMRQETQYF
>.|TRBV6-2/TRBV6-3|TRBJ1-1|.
TGTGCCAGCAGTTTCAGCAGGCGCTCTGAAGCTTTCTTT
CASSFSRRSEAFF
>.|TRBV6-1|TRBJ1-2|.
TGTGCCAGCAGTGAAGCGGAGAGTTTAGGGCCGGCTGGCTACACCTTC
CASSEAESLGPAGYTF
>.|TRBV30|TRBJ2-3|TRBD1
TGTGCCTTCTACGCTCCGGGACAGGGGTTCAAAGATACGCAGTATTTT
CAFYAPGQGFKDTQYF
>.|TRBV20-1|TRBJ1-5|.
TGCAGTGCTAGAGATATCTCGGCAGGGGTCGGCTATAGCAATCAGCCCCAGCATTTT
CSARDISAGVGYSNQPQHF
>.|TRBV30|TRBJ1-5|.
TGTGCCTGGAGTTTGAGAGGAGGACAGCCCCAGCATTTT
CAWSLRGGQPQHF
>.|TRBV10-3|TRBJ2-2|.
TGTGCCACCCTACAACGGCAGAGATTTACGAACACCGGGGAGCTGTTTTTT
CATLQRQRFTNTGELFF
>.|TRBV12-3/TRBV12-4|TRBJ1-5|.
TGTGCCAGCAGTTGGGGGGGGCTAAGCAATCAGCCCCAGCATTTT
CASSWGGLSNQPQHF
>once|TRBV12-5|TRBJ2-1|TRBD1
TGTGCTAGTGCCGGGACAGGGATATACAATGAGCAGTTCTTC
CASAGTGIYNEQFF
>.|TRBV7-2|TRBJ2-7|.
TGTGCCAGCAGCCCGGCCGGGACCGTCGCCTACGAGCAGTACTTC
CASSPAGTVAYEQYF
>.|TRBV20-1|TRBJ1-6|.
TGCAGTGCTAGTACACAGAGCTCCTATAATTCACCCCTCCACTTT
CSASTQSSYNSPLHF
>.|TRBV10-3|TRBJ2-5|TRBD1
TGTGCCATCAGTGAGGACAGGGGCGGTGGGGAGACCCAGTACTTC
CAISEDRGGGETQYF
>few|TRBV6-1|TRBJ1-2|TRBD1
TGTGCCAGCGGGACAGGGAACTATGGCTACACCTTC
CASGTGNYGYTF
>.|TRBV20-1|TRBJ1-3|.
TGCAGTGCTAGAGATCGTAGGTTCTCTGGAAACACCATATATTTT
CSARDRRFSGNTIYF
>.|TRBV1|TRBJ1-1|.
TGCACCAGCAGCCAAGACGGGGAAGCTTTCTTT
CTSSQDGEAFF
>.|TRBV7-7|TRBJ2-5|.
TGTGCCAGCAGCTTAGGTGCTTTGGGGTTTCAAGAGACCCAGTACTTC
CASSLGALGFQETQYF
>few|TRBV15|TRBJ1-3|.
TGTGCCACCAGCAGAGAAGCCAGCTCTGGAAACACCATATATTTT
CATSREASSGNTIYF
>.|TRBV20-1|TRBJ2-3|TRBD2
TGCAGTGCTAGAGATGAGGCGGGGGGGGCAGATACGCAGTATTTT
CSARDEAGGADTQYF
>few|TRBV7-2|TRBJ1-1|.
TGTGCCAGCAGCTTAGGTTCGGGGACTGAAGCTTTCTTT
CASSLGSGTEAFF
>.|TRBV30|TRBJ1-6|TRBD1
TGTGCCTGGAGCCAAAGGACAGGGGAGGAAAGTTCACCCCTCCACTTT
CAWSQRTGEESSPLHF
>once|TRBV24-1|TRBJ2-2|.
TGTGCCACCAGTCAGACTACCCTCGACACCGGGGAGCTGTTTTTT
CATSQTTLDTGELFF
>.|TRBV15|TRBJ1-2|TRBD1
TGTGCCACCAGCATAGACAGGGGAGGTGATGGCTACACCTTC
CATSIDRGGDGYTF
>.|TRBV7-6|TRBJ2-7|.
TGTGCCAGCAGCTTAGACAGAGGGGTGGGCGAGCAGTACTTC
CASSLDRGVGEQYF
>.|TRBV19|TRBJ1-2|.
TGTGCCAGTAGCAATGCGCTGCGGGTTTTCACTAACTATGGCTACACCTTC
CASSNALRVFTNYGYTF
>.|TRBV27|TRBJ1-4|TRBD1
TGTGCCAGCGCTTCCGCCGGGACAGGGGGCGGAAAACTGTTTTTT
CASASAGTGGGKLFF
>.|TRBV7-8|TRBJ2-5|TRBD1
TGTGCCAGCAGCGGGAACAGGGGACCCCAAGAGACCCAGTACTTC
CASSGNRGPQETQYF
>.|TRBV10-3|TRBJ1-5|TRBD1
TGTGCCATCAGTGCATCACAAGACAGGGGATATCAGCCCCAGCATTTT
CAISASQDRGYQPQHF
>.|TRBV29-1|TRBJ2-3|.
TGCAGCGTTGGGGGTGGAGGGCGTACGCAGTATTTT
CSVGGGGRTQYF
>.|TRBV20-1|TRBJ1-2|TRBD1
TGCAGTACCCGTGGACAGGGTCAGGGCTACACCTTC
CSTRGQGQGYTF
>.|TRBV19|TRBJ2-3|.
TGTGCCAGTAGTCGGGGGTCCACTAGCACAGATACGCAGTATTTT
CASSRGSTSTDTQYF
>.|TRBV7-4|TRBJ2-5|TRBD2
TGTGCCAGCAGCGGTCGTTCGAGCGGGGGGAGGGAAGAGACCCAGTACTTC
CASSGRSSGGREETQYF
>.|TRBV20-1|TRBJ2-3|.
TGCAGTGCTAGAGGGCGTAAAACAGATACGCAGTATTTT
CSARGRKTDTQYF
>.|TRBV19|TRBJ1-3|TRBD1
TGTGCCAGTAGTCCTGACAGGGGGACTGGAAACACCATATATTTT
CASSPDRGTGNTIYF
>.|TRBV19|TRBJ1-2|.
TGTGCCAGTAGTATGGGGCAGCCGGGCTACACCTTC
CASSMGQPGYTF
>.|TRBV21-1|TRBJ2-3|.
TGTGCCAGCAATTTAGCGGGGGGGGTTAGCACAGATACGCAGTATTTT
CASNLAGGVSTDTQYF
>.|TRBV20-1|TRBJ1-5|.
TGCAGTGCTAGAAACCACCGGGCCCTCGGGGAGCCCCAGCATTTT
CSARNHRALGEPQHF
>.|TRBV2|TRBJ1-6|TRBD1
TGTGCCAGCAGTCACGCGACAGGGCCAGATTCACCCCTCCACTTT
CASSHATGPDSPLHF